These 5 T cell receptor beta chains share one sample of origin, sequenced in a study of CXCR3-negative and CXCR3-positive naive CD8 T cells. No antigen has been identified for these receptors. Study findings and constraints: CXCR3-expressing naive cells carried TRB CDR3s more hydrophobic than those of CXCR3-negative naive cells.

All TRB cDNA libraries came from 5' RACE performed with UMI labels. TCRdb processed the 5' RACE reads again and assigns one entry to each CDR3 protein, with no DNA. The data show over 5,000 distinct CDR3 sequences, and the top ten clones hold 1.5% to 2%. Sample: naive CXCR3+ CD8+ T cells from blood. Subset of the sample: CD45RO-CCR7+CD27+CD95- naive CD8+ T cells expressing CXCR3 (TNR3+). These receptors were taken from a human donor in good health. Some clones in this sample may be carry-over from other donors' samples.

According to its frequency, this clonotype is medium-sized. The chain carries TRBV7-2 and TRBJ2-7. Germline V gene lookup returns CDR1 SGHTA and CDR2 FQGNSA. The CDR3 contains 13 residues. The CDR3 reads CASSATPSYEQYF.

V gene TRBV5-1 combines with J gene TRBJ2-1. The CDR3 loop spans 13 amino acids. Germline CDR1 and CDR2: SGHRS and YFSETQ. CDR3 protein: CASSFSGYNEQFF. Variable domain in full (rest from reference TRBV5-1 and TRBJ2-1): KAGVTQTPRYLIKTRGQQVTLSCSPISGHRSVSWYQQTPGQGLQFLFEYFSETQRNKGNFPGRFSGRQFSNSRSEMNVSTLELGDSALYLCASSFSGYNEQFFGPGTRLTVL.

Here the CDR3 reads CASIISGQGPAYGYTF. This chain joins TRBV19 and TRBJ1-2; TCRdb's D gene call, TRBD1, goes unchecked for lack of DNA. Germline CDR1 reads LNHDA; CDR2 reads SQIVND (reference sequence). The CDR3 length is 16 residues. Together with reference TRBV19 and TRBJ1-2, the CDR3 gives the full variable domain: DGGITQSPKYLFRKEGQNVTLSCEQNLNHDAMYWYRQDPGQGLRLIYYSQIVNDFQKGDIAEGYSVSREKKESFPLTVTSAQKNPTAFYLCASIISGQGPAYGYTFGSGTRLTVV.

V is TRBV6-5 and J is TRBJ1-2; no DNA is available, so the TRBD1 call from TCRdb remains unchecked. Germline CDR1 and CDR2: MNHEY and SVGAGI. CDR3 size: 14 residues. The CDR3 loop is CASSYSGGGYGYTF.

This clonotype registers medium-sized by frequency. The V gene is TRBV6-6, the J gene TRBJ2-3; the TCRdb D gene call, TRBD1, has no DNA to confirm it. Per the germline V gene, CDR1 is MNHNY and CDR2 is SVGAGI (reference sequence). The CDR3 contains 12 residues. The CDR3 reads CARNHRGPQQYF.